The rows below give T cell receptor beta chains drawn from one sample of a study of blood T cell repertoires in COVID-19. Produced via immunoSEQ multiplex PCR; TCRdb's table is partial and in-frame only. The sample records 300,000 to 350,000 clones, 85% to 90% being singletons. Sequencing was done on a sample of peripheral blood. The receptors derive from a woman between 25 and 40 years old with COVID-19, enrolled during active disease. CDR3s include the opening cysteine and the closing phenylalanine or tryptophan. Each record gives: V gene, J gene, D gene, clone size, CDR3 DNA, CDR3 protein. The D gene is left open where the match is weak. A clone size is listed for some rows: how often the clone was seen (once, few, many), or a class if it is expanded.

TRBV19	TRBJ2-5	TRBD1	few	TGTGCCAGTAGCCAAAACAGGGGAGAGACCCAGTACTTC	CASSQNRGETQYF
TRBV19	TRBJ2-7	TRBD1	-	TGTGCCAGTAGGGACAGGGACGAGCAGTACTTC	CASRDRDEQYF
TRBV29-1	TRBJ2-5	TRBD1	-	TGCAGCGTTGCGACAGGGATTGGGGAGACCCAGTACTTC	CSVATGIGETQYF
TRBV7-8	TRBJ2-7	-	-	TGTGCCAGCAGCTCCAAAAGCGGGCCCTACGAGCAGTACTTC	CASSSKSGPYEQYF
TRBV7-7	TRBJ2-5	-	-	TGTGCCAGCAGTCCGGGATCCAGGGGAGAGACCCAGTACTTC	CASSPGSRGETQYF
TRBV19	TRBJ2-7	-	-	TGTGCCAGTAGTACACAGGTTAGCTCCTACGAGCAGTACTTC	CASSTQVSSYEQYF
TRBV30	TRBJ2-1	TRBD2	once	TGTGCCTGGAGTGTACCAGTACTAGCGGCCCTCTCCTACAATGAGCAGTTCTTC	CAWSVPVLAALSYNEQFF
TRBV11-1	TRBJ2-7	-	once	TGTGCCAGCAGCTCGGACAGTACCTACGAGCAGTACTTC	CASSSDSTYEQYF
TRBV19	TRBJ1-1	TRBD1	-	TGTGCCAGTAGTATAGAGAGGGGGCTAAGTGAAGCTTTCTTT	CASSIERGLSEAFF
TRBV19	TRBJ1-5	-	-	TGTGCCAGTCTCCTAGTGGGGGGGACTAAAGGCAATCAGCCCCAGCATTTT	CASLLVGGTKGNQPQHF
TRBV7-9	TRBJ2-3	TRBD2	-	TGTGCCAGCAGCTTGAGCGGGAGTGGAGATACGCAGTATTTT	CASSLSGSGDTQYF
TRBV27	TRBJ2-7	-	-	TGTGCCAGCAGCCGCGAACTAGGTTTCTACGAGCAGTACTTC	CASSRELGFYEQYF
TRBV7-9	TRBJ1-1	-	-	TGTGCCAGCAGCTTAGGCAGGGGAGACACTGAAGCTTTCTTT	CASSLGRGDTEAFF
TRBV3-1/TRBV3-2	TRBJ2-1	TRBD2	-	TGTGCCAGCAGCCAAAATTGGCTAGCGGGATCGGGTAATGAGCAGTTCTTC	CASSQNWLAGSGNEQFF
TRBV19	TRBJ1-3	-	-	TGTGCCAGTAGTTACGATAGTTTGCGCGTCTCTGGAAACACCATATATTTT	CASSYDSLRVSGNTIYF
TRBV5-8	TRBJ1-6	TRBD1	-	TGTGCCAGCAGACCCCAACAGGGGTCGTATTCACCCCTCCACTTT	CASRPQQGSYSPLHF
TRBV19	TRBJ1-5	-	-	TGTGCCAGTAGGCCGGACAGTTACAATCAGCCCCAGCATTTT	CASRPDSYNQPQHF
TRBV29-1	TRBJ1-2	-	-	TGCAGCGTTGATAAGGGGATCTATGGCTACACCTTC	CSVDKGIYGYTF
TRBV9	TRBJ1-1	TRBD1	-	TGTGCCAGCAGCGCGACGACAGGGGGAACTGAAGCTTTCTTT	CASSATTGGTEAFF
TRBV5-1	TRBJ1-1	-	-	TGCGCCAGCAGCTTGGCACGGTCGGGATCGTCCACTGAAGCTTTCTTT	CASSLARSGSSTEAFF
TRBV7-8	TRBJ1-6	-	many	TGTGCCAGCAGCACCCTAAGGCAGGCAGGGGACCTCTTGAGCTCCTATAATTCACCCCTCCACTTT	CASSTLRQAGDLLSSYNSPLHF
TRBV9	TRBJ1-5	-	-	TGTGCCAGCAGCCCCCGGGGCGGGGGTCAGCCCCAGCATTTT	CASSPRGGGQPQHF
TRBV2	TRBJ1-2	-	-	TGTGCCAGCAGTGAAGCGCAGGGATCGTATGGCTACACCTTC	CASSEAQGSYGYTF
TRBV5-6	TRBJ2-5	TRBD1	-	TGTGCCAGCAGCTTGTTCGGACAGGCCCCCCAAGAGACCCAGTACTTC	CASSLFGQAPQETQYF
TRBV27	TRBJ2-7	-	few	TGTGCCAGCGCACCGGGGAGCTCCTACGAGCAGTACTTC	CASAPGSSYEQYF
TRBV6-6	TRBJ1-4	-	-	TGTGCCAGCAGTATACAGGGATCTAATGAAAAACTGTTTTTT	CASSIQGSNEKLFF
TRBV18	TRBJ1-1	TRBD1	-	TGTGCCAGCTCACCGACAGGGACCCAGAACACTGAAGCTTTCTTT	CASSPTGTQNTEAFF
TRBV5-1	TRBJ1-2	TRBD1	-	TGCGCCAGCAGCCCCGGGGGGACAGGGCCCTATGGCTACACCTTC	CASSPGGTGPYGYTF
TRBV3-1/TRBV3-2	TRBJ1-4	TRBD1	-	TGTGCCAGCAGCCAGGCAGGGGGACTGGATGAAAAACTGTTTTTT	CASSQAGGLDEKLFF
TRBV12-3/TRBV12-4	TRBJ2-7	-	-	TGTGCCAGCAGTTGGACAGCCGGCGACGAGCAGTACTTC	CASSWTAGDEQYF
TRBV11-2	TRBJ1-2	TRBD1	-	TGTGCCAGCAACCCCGGACAGGGTGGCTATGGCTACACCTTC	CASNPGQGGYGYTF
TRBV2	TRBJ2-7	-	-	TGTGCCAGCAGATCGCTCGATACAGGGTCTGGGGAGCAGTACTTC	CASRSLDTGSGEQYF
TRBV27	TRBJ2-6	-	-	TGTGCCAGCAGGCCTAGTGGGTCTGGGGCCAACGTCCTGACTTTC	CASRPSGSGANVLTF
TRBV5-1	TRBJ2-7	TRBD1	-	TGCGCCAGCAGCTTGTGGGACAGGGACGGCGAGCAGTACTTC	CASSLWDRDGEQYF
TRBV12-3/TRBV12-4	TRBJ2-1	-	-	TGTGCCAGCAGTTTTCAGGGGTATGAGCAGTTCTTC	CASSFQGYEQFF
TRBV6-6	TRBJ1-3	-	-	TGTGCCAGCAGAGGACATGGCGGAAACACCATATATTTT	CASRGHGGNTIYF
TRBV5-4	TRBJ2-3	TRBD2	-	TGTGCCAGCAGCTTGGCTAGCGGGAGGACCACAGATACGCAGTATTTT	CASSLASGRTTDTQYF
TRBV18	TRBJ2-2	-	-	TGTGCCAGCTCACCCGGGACTCAAAACACCGGGGAGCTGTTTTTT	CASSPGTQNTGELFF
TRBV18	TRBJ1-2	TRBD1	-	TGTGCCAGCTCAACCGGGACAGGGTCTAACTATGGCTACACCTTC	CASSTGTGSNYGYTF
TRBV5-5	TRBJ1-2	TRBD1	-	TGTGCCAGCAGCTTGGAGGTTTGGACAGGGGGAGAACGGGGCTACACCTTC	CASSLEVWTGGERGYTF
TRBV27	TRBJ1-1	-	-	TGTGCCAGCAGTTTATGGGCGGGGTCTGAAGCTTTCTTT	CASSLWAGSEAFF
TRBV30	TRBJ2-7	-	-	TGTGCCTGGAGTGTTGGCGGGGCGACCCACGAGCAGTACTTC	CAWSVGGATHEQYF